Sequencing of this TCR beta chain was carried out in a study of T cell responses to AZD1222 COVID-19 vaccine. The data were produced by immunoSEQ multiplex PCR, yet TCRdb's version contains in-frame clones alone and is incomplete. The sample has more than 80,000 clones, more than 85% seen once. Study-level points and caveats: Females outnumbered males among donors, who were mostly white British; clonal diversity was possibly underestimated. Spike-specific TCR breadth and depth were elevated following two AZD1222 doses. Repertoires in all cases were sampled only once the peak T cell response had passed.

With respect to this clone: No antigen is known for it.

Germline V gene lookup returns CDR1 SGHAT and CDR2 FQNNGV. V was trimmed by 5 bases and J by 1 base, leaving 11 bases between them. The CDR3 is 14 residues long. The receptor's source is an adult who received the AZD1222 COVID-19 vaccine. This chain uses TRBV11-2 with TRBJ1-1; D not certain. The source was peripheral blood, collected 28 days after the second AZD1222 dose. The CDR3 region has the DNA TGTGCCAGCAGCCAACTGACGGCGAACACTGAAGCTTTCTTT. This encodes CASSQLTANTEAFF.